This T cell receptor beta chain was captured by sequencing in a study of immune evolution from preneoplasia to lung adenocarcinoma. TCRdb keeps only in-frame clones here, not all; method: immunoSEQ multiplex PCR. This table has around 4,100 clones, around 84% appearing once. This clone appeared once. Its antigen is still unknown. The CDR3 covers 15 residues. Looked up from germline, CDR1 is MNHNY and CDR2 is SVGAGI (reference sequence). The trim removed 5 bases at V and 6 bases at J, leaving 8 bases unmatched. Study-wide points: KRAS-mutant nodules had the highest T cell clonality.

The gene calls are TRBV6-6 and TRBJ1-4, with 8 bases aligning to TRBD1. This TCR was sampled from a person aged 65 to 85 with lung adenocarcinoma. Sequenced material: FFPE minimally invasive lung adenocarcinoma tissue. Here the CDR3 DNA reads TGTGCCAGCAGTGCCGGACAGGGCGGTCATGAAAAACTGTTTTTT. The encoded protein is CASSAGQGGHEKLFF.